This paragraph reports one T cell receptor (beta chain). No antigen is known for it. The sequenced template was cDNA made from the entire isolated RNA. Generated by immunoSEQ multiplex PCR, the TCRdb table keeps only in-frame clones and is missing some. The sample consists of some 15,000 clones, approximately 47% of them appearing once. This record belongs to a study of beta chain features in type 1 diabetes. Study information: Investigators examined some 100 million sorted cells across all samples. Study-wide findings and caveats: Within each of all four CD4+ subsets, Type 1 diabetes patients had TCRB CDR3s that were moderately but significantly shorter.

Germline lookup yields CDR1 SGHRS and CDR2 YFSETQ. The CDR3 has 14 residues. Trimming took off 4 bases at V and 4 bases at J, with 11 bases between the two ends. The chain has TRBV5-1 and TRBJ2-2; TRBD1 is a possible D gene (6 bases). Material: stem cell memory CD4+ T cells from blood. This clonotype was obtained from a woman between 35 and 50 years old in good health. The CDR3 DNA follows: TGCGCCAGCAGCCGGACAGAACTCACCGGGGAGCTGTTTTTT. Translated: CASSRTELTGELFF.